The 4 T cell receptor beta chains in this list originate from one sample, sequenced in a study of Ad26.COV2.S vaccination and SARS-CoV-2 variants. Documented treatment: 15 to 20 received Ad26.COV2.S at low or high dose, single or two shots; roughly five received placebo; per-sample allocation not given. It was on day 63 after the first vaccine or placebo injection that samples were taken. Assay: immunoSEQ multiplex PCR; the TCRdb copy retains only in-frame clones and omits some. The data hold around 350,000 clones, with 85% observed a single time. Source: peripheral blood, taken in a trial of Ad26.COV2.S vaccine versus placebo. The receptors originated from a person between 18 and 60 years old who received the Ad26.COV2.S COVID-19 vaccine or a placebo.

V usage is TRBV9 and J usage is TRBJ1-1; perhaps TRBD1 as D (6 bases). The CDR3 consists of 15 residues. V was shortened by 0 bases and J by 0 bases, with 9 bases between the two germline ends. CDR1 and CDR2 (germline): SGDLS, YYNGEE. CDR3 region: CASSVGGHVNTEAFF. The CDR3, as DNA: TGTGCCAGCAGCGTAGGGGGACACGTGAACACTGAAGCTTTCTTT.

The chain joins TRBV7-2 to TRBJ2-5; TRBD2 agrees at 9 bases. Unmatched junction bases numbered 11, after V lost 6 bases and J lost 0 bases. This CDR3 is 17 amino acids long. CDR1 and CDR2 (germline): SGHTA, FQGNSA. The CDR3 reads CASRRASGNQYQETQYF. The DNA for the CDR3 is TGTGCCAGCAGGAGGGCTAGCGGGAACCAGTACCAAGAGACCCAGTACTTC.

V usage is TRBV30 and J usage is TRBJ1-1; D uncertain. V lost 3 bases and J lost 0, with 2 bases in between. The CDR3 extends over 11 amino acids. Germline-derived CDR1 and CDR2 are GTSNPN and SVGIG (reference sequence). The CDR3 spells CAWRVNTEAFF. In nucleotides, the CDR3 is TGTGCCTGGAGGGTGAACACTGAAGCTTTCTTT.

This clone was picked up one time. CDR3 DNA sequence: TGTGCCAGTAGTGCTAGCGGGGGGGCCCAGGCAGAGACCCAGTACTTC. It is translated as CASSASGGAQAETQYF. This chain links TRBV19 with TRBJ2-5, with TRBD2 identical over 12 bases. Germline V gene data show CDR1 as LNHDA and CDR2 as SQIVND (reference sequence). The V segment lost 5 bases and the J segment 4 bases; nucleotides outside the gene matches: 8. The CDR3 runs 16 residues.